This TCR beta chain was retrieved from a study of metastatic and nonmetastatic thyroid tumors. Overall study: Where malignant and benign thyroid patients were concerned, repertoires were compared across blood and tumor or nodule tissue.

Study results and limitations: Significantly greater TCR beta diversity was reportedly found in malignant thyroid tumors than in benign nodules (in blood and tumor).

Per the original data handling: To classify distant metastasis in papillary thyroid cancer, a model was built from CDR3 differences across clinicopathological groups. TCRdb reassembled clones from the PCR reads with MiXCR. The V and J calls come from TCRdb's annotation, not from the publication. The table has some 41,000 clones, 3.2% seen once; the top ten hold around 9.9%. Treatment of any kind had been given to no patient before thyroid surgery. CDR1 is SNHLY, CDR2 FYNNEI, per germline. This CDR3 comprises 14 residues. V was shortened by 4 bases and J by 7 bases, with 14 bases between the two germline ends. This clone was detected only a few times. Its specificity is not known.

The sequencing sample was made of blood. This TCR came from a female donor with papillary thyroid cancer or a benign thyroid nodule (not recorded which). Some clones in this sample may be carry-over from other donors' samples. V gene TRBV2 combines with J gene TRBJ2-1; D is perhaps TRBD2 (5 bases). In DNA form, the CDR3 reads TGTGCCAGCAGTGTGTGGGTTCGGGAAAATGAGCAGTTCTTC. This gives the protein CASSVWVRENEQFF.